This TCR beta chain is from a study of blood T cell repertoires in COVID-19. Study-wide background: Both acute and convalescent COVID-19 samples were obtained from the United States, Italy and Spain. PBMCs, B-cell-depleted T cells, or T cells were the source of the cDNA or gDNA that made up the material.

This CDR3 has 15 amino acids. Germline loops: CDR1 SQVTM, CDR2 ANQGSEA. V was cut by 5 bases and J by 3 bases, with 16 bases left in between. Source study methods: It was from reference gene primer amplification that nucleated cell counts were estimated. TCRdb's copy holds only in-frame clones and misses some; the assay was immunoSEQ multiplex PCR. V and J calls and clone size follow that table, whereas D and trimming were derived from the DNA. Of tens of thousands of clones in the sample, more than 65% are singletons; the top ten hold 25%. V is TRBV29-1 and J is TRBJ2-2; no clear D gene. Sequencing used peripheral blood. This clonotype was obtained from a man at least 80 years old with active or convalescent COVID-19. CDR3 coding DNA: TGCAGCGTTTCCCGGTCCGGGTCGGACACCGGGGAGCTGTTTTTT. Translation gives CSVSRSGSDTGELFF.